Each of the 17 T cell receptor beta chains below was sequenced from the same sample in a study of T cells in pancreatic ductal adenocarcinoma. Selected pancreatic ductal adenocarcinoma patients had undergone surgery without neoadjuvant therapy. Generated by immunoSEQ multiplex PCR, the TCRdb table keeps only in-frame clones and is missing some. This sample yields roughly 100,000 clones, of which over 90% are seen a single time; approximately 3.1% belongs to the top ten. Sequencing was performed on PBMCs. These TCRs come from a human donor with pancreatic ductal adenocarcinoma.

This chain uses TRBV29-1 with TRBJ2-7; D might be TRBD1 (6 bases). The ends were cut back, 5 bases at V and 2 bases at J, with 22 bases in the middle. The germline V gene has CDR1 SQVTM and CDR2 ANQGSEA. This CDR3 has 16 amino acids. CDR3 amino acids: CSVRTIRGPGAYEQYF. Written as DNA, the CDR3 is TGCAGCGTTCGAACGATCCGGGGCCCAGGGGCCTACGAGCAGTACTTC.

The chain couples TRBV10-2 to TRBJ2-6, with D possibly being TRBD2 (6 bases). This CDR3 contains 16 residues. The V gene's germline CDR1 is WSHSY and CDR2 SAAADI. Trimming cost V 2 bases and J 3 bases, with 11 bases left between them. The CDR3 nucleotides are TGCGCCAGCAGTGAGCCCTGGGGGGATGGGGCCAACGTCCTGACTTTC. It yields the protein CASSEPWGDGANVLTF.

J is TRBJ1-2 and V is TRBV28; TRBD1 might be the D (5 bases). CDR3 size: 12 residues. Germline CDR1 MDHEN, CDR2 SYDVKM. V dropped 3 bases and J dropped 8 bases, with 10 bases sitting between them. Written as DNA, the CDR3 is TGTGCCAGCAGTTTGGGGGACTTCGGCTACACCTTC. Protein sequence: CASSLGDFGYTF.

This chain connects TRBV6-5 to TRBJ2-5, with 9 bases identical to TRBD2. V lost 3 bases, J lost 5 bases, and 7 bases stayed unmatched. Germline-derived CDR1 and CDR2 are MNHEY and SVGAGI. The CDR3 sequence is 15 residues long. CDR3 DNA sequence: TGTGCCAGCAGTTATTTAGCGGGAGCGGGGGAGACCCAGTACTTC. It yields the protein CASSYLAGAGETQYF.

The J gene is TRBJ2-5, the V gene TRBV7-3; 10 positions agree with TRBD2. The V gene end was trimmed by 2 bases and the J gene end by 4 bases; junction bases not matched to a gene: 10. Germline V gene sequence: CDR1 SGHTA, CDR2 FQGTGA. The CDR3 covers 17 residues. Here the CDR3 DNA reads TGTGCCAGCAGCTTACGCCCCCTAGCGGGAGTACGAGAGACCCAGTACTTC. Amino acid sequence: CASSLRPLAGVRETQYF.

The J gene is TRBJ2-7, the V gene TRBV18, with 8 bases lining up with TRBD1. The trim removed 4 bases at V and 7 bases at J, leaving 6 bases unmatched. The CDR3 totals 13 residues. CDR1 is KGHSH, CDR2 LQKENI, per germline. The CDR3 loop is CASSREQGEEQYF. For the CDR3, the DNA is TGTGCCAGCTCACGTGAACAGGGGGAAGAGCAGTACTTC.

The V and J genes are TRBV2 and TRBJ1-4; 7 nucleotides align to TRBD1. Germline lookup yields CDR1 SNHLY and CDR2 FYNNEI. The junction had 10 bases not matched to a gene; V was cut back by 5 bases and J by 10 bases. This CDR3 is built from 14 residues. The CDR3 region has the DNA TGTGCCAGCAGTACCACCACAGGGGACGGAAAACTGTTTTTT. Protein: CASSTTTGDGKLFF.

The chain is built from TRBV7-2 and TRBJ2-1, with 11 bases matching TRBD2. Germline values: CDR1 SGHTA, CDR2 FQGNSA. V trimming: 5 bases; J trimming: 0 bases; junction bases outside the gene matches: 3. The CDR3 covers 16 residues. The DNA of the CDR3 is TGTGCCAGCAGCAGTAGCGGGAGGGCCTCCTACAATGAGCAGTTCTTC. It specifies CASSSSGRASYNEQFF.

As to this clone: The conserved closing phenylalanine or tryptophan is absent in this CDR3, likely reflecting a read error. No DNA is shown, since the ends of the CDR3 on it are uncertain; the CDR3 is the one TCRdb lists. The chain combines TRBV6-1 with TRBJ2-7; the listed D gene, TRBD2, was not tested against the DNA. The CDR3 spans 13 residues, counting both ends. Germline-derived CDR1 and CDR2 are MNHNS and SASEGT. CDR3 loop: CASSLLGTSGRSL.

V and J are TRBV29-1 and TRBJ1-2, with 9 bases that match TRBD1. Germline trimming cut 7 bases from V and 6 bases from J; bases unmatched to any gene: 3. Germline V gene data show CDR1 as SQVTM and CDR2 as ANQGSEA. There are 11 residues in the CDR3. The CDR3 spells CSAGQGNGYTF. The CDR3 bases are TGCAGCGCAGGACAGGGGAATGGCTACACCTTC. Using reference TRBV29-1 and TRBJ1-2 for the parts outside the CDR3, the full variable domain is SAVISQKPSRDICQRGTSLTIQCQVDSQVTMMFWYRQQPGQSLTLIATANQGSEATYESGFVIDKFPISRPNLTFSTLTVSNMSPEDSSIYLCSAGQGNGYTFGSGTRLTVV.

For the CDR3, the DNA is TGTGCCAGCAGTGAGGGGCGGACAGGGGGCTATCGGGATACGCAGTATTTT. It encodes CASSEGRTGGYRDTQYF. The V call is TRBV25-1, the J call TRBJ2-3, with 11 positions matching TRBD1. Germline trimming cut 3 bases from V and 6 bases from J; bases unmatched to any gene: 11. The CDR3 length is 17 residues. The germline V gene has CDR1 MGHDK and CDR2 SYGVNS.

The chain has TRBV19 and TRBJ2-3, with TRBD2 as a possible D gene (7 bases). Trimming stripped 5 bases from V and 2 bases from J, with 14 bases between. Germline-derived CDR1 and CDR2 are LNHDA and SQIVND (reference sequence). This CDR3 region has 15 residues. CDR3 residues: CASSSPAGATDTQYF. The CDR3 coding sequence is TGTGCCAGTAGTTCCCCGGCGGGGGCCACAGATACGCAGTATTTT.

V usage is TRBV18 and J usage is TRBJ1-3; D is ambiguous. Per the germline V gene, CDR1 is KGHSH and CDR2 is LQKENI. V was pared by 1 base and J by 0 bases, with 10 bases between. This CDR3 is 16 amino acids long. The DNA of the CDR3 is TGTGCCAGCTCACCACTTGATCCTACCTCTGGAAACACCATATATTTT. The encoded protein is CASSPLDPTSGNTIYF. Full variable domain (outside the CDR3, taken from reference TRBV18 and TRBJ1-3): NAGVMQNPRHLVRRRGQEARLRCSPMKGHSHVYWYRQLPEEGLKFMVYLQKENIIDESGMPKERFSAEFPKEGPSILRIQQVVRGDSAAYFCASSPLDPTSGNTIYFGEGSWLTVV.

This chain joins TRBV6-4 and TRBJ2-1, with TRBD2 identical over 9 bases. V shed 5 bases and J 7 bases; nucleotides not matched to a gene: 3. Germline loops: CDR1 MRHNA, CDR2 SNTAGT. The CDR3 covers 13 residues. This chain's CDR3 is CASSRAGGNEQFF. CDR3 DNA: TGTGCCAGCAGTAGAGCGGGAGGAAATGAGCAGTTCTTC.

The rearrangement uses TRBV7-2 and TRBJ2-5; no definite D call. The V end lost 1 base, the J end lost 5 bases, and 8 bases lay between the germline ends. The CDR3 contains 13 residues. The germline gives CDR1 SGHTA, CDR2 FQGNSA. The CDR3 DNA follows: TGTGCCAGCAGCTTAGTTGTGGAGGAGACCCAGTACTTC. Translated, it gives CASSLVVEETQYF.

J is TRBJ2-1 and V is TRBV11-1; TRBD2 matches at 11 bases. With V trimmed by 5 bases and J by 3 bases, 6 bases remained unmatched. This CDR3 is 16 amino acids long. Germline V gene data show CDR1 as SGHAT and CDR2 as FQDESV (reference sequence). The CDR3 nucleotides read TGTGCCAGCAGCGCCCGGACTAGCGGGCGCTACAATGAGCAGTTCTTC. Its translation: CASSARTSGRYNEQFF.

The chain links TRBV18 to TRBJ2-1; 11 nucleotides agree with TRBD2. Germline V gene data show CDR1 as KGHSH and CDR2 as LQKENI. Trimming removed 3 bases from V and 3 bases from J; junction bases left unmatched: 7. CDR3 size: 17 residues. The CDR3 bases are TGTGCCAGCTCACCGGAACTAGCGGGAGTGAGCTACAATGAGCAGTTCTTC. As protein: CASSPELAGVSYNEQFF.